The clone carrying this T cell receptor beta chain was detected many times. The antigen is unknown. The germline V and J ends were trimmed by 0 bases and 2 bases, with 11 bases remaining between them. The germline CDR1 and CDR2 sequences are LNHNV and YYDKDF (reference sequence). The CDR3 covers 15 residues. This record belongs to a study of regulatory T cells in long-lasting Graves disease. Study in general: Duration of antithyroid drug therapy among newly diagnosed Graves' patients was under 3 months. Findings of the study overall: TRBV28 was favored in persistent disease, as were TRBJ1-2 and TRBJ2-5.

Combining iRepertoire HTBI primers with Arm-PCR of CDR3 regions, the authors built TCR beta libraries. One entry per CDR3 protein results from TCRdb running MiXCR on the multiplex PCR reads. The table includes 500,000 or so distinct CDR3 sequences, 15% to 20% detected once. Time point denoted: newly diagnosed GD, antithyroid drugs for less than 3 months. From RNA extracted from PBMCs, the TCR library was made. Separately, the same data were catalogued under a study of T cells in Graves' hyperthyroidism and ophthalmopathy. As that study records: Most expanded thyroid clonotypes above 0.001 also appeared in blood. Before onset, ophthalmopathy was predicted by the model a median around 6 months earlier.

The genes are TRBV15 and TRBJ2-7; D gene uncertain. This specimen consisted of peripheral blood mononuclear cells (PBMCs), obtained at new diagnosis, from a patient treated with antithyroid drugs. The sequence was collected from a man in his forties or fifties with Graves disease. CDR3 nucleotides: TGTGCCACCAGCAGAGATCCGGCATACACCTACGAGCAGTACTTC. Protein product: CATSRDPAYTYEQYF.